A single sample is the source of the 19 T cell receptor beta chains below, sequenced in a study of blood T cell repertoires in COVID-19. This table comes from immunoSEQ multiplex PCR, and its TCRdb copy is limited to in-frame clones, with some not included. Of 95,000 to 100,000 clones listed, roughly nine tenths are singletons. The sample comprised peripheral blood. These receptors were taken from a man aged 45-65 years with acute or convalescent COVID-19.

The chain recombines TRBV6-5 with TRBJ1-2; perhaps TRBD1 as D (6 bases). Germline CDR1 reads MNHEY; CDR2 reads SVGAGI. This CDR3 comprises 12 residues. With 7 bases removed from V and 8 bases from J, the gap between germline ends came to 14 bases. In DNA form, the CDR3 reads TGTGCCAGCAAACAGGGCGGAGCCGGCTACACCTTC. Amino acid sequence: CASKQGGAGYTF.

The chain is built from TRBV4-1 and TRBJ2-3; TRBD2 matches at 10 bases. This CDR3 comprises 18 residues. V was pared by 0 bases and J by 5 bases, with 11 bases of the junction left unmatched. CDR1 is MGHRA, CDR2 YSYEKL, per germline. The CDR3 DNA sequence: TGCGCCAGCAGCCAAGATATCCTAGCGGGGGACTTCCTAGATACGCAGTATTTT. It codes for CASSQDILAGDFLDTQYF.

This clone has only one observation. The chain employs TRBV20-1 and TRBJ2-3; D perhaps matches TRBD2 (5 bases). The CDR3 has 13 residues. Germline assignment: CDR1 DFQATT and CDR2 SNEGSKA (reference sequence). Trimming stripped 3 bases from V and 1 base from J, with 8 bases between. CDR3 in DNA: TGCAGTGCTAGTCGGGGAGGCACAGATACGCAGTATTTT. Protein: CSASRGGTDTQYF.

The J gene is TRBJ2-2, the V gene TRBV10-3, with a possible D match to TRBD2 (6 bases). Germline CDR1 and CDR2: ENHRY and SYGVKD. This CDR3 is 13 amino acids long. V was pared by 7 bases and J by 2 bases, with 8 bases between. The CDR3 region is CAIMGLNTGELFF. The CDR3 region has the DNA TGTGCCATCATGGGACTTAACACCGGGGAGCTGTTTTTT.

CDR3 region: CASTQGAGGFNTEAFF. Here the CDR3 DNA reads TGTGCCAGCACTCAGGGGGCGGGAGGGTTTAACACTGAAGCTTTCTTT. The chain couples TRBV2 to TRBJ1-1; 8 bases agree with TRBD1. The CDR3 runs 16 residues. V gave up 7 bases and J gave up 2 bases; unmatched junction bases: 12. CDR1 and CDR2 from the germline V gene are SNHLY and FYNNEI.

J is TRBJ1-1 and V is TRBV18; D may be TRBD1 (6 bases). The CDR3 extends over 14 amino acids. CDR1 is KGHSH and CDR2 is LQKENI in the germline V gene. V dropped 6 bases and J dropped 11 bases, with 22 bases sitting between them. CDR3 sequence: CASSPREGGSGAFF. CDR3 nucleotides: TGTGCCAGCTCCCCCCGGGAGGGGGGCTCTGGGGCTTTCTTT.

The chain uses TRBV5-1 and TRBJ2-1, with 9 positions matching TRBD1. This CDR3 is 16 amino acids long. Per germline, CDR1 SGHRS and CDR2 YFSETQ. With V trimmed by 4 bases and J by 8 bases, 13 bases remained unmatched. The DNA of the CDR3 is TGCGCCAGCAGCCAACCCCGGACAGGGGATTTCCATGAGCAGTTCTTC. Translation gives CASSQPRTGDFHEQFF.

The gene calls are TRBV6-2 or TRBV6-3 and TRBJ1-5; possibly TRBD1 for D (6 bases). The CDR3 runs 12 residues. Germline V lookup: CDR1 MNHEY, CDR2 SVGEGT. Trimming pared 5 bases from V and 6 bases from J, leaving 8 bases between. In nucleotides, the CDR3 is TGTGCCAGCAGTCGAGGGGGTCAGCCCCAGCATTTT. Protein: CASSRGGQPQHF.

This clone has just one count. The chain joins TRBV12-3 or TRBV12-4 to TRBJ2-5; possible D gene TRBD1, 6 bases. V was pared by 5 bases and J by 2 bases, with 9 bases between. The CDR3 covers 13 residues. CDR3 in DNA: TGTGCCAGCAGTCAGGGGACACAAGAGACCCAGTACTTC. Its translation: CASSQGTQETQYF.

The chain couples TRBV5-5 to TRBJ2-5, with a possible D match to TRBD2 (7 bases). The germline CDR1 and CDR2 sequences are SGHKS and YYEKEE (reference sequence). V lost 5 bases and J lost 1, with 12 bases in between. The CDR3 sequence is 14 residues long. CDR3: CASRGGGPQETQYF. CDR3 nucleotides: TGTGCCAGCAGAGGGGGGGGGCCCCAAGAGACCCAGTACTTC. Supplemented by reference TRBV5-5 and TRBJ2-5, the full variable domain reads DAGVTQSPTHLIKTRGQQVTLRCSPISGHKSVSWYQQVLGQGPQFIFQYYEKEERGRGNFPDRFSARQFPNYSSELNVNALLLGDSALYLCASRGGGPQETQYFGPGTRLLVL.

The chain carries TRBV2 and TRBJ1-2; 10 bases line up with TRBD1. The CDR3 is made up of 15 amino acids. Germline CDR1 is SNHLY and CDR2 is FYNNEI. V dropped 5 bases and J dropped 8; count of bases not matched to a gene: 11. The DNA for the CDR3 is TGTGCCAGCAGTTTCTCCGGGGACAGGGGTTACGGCTACACCTTC. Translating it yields CASSFSGDRGYGYTF. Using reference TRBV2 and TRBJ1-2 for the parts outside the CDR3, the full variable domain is EPEVTQTPSHQVTQMGQEVILRCVPISNHLYFYWYRQILGQKVEFLVSFYNNEISEKSEIFDDQFSVERPDGSNFTLKIRSTKLEDSAMYFCASSFSGDRGYGYTFGSGTRLTVV.

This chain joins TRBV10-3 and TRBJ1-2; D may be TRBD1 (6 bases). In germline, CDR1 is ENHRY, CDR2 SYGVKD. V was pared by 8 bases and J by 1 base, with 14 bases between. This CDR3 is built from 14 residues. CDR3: CAIRLGGGNYGYTF. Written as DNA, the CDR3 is TGTGCCATCCGTTTAGGGGGTGGTAACTATGGCTACACCTTC.

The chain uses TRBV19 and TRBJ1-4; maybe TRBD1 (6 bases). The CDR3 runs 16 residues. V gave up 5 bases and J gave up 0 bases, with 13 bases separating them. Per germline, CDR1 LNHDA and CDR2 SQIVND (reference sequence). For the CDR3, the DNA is TGTGCCAGTAGTGATGACAGGTTTTCAACTAATGAAAAACTGTTTTTT. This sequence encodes CASSDDRFSTNEKLFF.

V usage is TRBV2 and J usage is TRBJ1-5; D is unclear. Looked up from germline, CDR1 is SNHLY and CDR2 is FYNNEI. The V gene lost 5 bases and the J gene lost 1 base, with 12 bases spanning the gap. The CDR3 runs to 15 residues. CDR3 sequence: CASSKDKLSNQPQHF. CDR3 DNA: TGTGCCAGCAGTAAAGACAAACTAAGCAATCAGCCCCAGCATTTT.

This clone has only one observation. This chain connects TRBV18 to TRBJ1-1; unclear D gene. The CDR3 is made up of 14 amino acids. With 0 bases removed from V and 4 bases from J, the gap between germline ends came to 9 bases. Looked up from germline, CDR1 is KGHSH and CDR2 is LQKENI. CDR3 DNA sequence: TGTGCCAGCTCACCACCGGAGACCCGCACTGAAGCTTTCTTT. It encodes CASSPPETRTEAFF.

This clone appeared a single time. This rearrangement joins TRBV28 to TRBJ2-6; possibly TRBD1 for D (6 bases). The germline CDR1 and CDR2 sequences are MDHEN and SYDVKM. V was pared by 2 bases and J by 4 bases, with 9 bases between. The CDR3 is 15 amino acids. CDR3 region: CASSLAGAGANVLTF. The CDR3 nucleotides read TGTGCCAGCAGTTTAGCAGGGGCGGGGGCCAACGTCCTGACTTTC.

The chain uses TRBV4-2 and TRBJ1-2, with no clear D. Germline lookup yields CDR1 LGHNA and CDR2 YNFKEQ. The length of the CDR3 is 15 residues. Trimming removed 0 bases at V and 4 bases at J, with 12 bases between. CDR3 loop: CASSQDEGAGYGYTF. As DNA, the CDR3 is TGTGCCAGCAGCCAAGATGAAGGTGCAGGCTATGGCTACACCTTC.

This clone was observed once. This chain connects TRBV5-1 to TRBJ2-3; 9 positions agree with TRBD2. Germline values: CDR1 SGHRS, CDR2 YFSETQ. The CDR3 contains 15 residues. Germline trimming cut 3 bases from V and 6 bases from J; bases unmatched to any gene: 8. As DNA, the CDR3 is TGCGCCAGCAGCTGCGGGCGGGGGGGATTCGATACGCAGTATTTT. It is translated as CASSCGRGGFDTQYF.

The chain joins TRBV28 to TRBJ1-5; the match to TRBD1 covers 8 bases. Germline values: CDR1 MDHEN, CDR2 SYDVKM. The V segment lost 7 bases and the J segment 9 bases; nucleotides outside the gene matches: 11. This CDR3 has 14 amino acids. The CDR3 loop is CASNQGALGGPQHF. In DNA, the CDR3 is TGTGCCAGCAACCAGGGGGCCCTGGGGGGGCCCCAGCATTTT.